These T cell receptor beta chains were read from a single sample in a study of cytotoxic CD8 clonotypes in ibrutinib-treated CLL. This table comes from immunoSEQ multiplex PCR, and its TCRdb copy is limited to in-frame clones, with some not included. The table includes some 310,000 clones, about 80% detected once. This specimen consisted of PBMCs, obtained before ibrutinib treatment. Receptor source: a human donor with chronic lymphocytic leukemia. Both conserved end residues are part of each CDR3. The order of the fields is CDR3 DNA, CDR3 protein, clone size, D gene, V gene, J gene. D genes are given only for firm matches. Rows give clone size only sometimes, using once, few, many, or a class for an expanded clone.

TGTGCCAGCAGAAGATCTTGGAACACTGAAGCTTTCTTT	CASRRSWNTEAFF	-	-	TRBV6-5	TRBJ1-1
TGTGCCAGCGGACTAGCGGGTGTGGCCGGGGAGCTGTTTTTT	CASGLAGVAGELFF	-	TRBD2	TRBV11-3	TRBJ2-2
TGTGCCAGCAGACGGGACGGAGATAGCAATCAGCCCCAGCATTTT	CASRRDGDSNQPQHF	-	-	TRBV6-5	TRBJ1-5
TGCGCCAGCAGCTTTTCCTACGAGCAGTACTTC	CASSFSYEQYF	few	-	TRBV5-1	TRBJ2-7
TGTGCCAGCAGTTCGACATCGGGTACTAGCGGCCCTCCTAGGAATGAGCAGTTCTTC	CASSSTSGTSGPPRNEQFF	-	TRBD2	TRBV13	TRBJ2-1
TGTGCCAGCAGTTACTCGTCTCGATACGAGCAGTACTTC	CASSYSSRYEQYF	once	-	TRBV6-5	TRBJ2-7
TGCGCCAGCAGCTTGAGTGCGGGAGGAGGCAATGAGCAGTTCTTC	CASSLSAGGGNEQFF	-	TRBD2	TRBV5-1	TRBJ2-1
TGTGCCAGCAGCGTAGACGGGACAGGGGAGGAAGGCTACACCTTC	CASSVDGTGEEGYTF	-	TRBD1	TRBV7-2	TRBJ1-2
TGTGCCAGTAGTAGGTCGGGCGGTGTTTACGAGCAGTACTTC	CASSRSGGVYEQYF	-	-	TRBV19	TRBJ2-7
TGTGCCACCAGCAGATCACAGGGCTACGAGCAGTACTTC	CATSRSQGYEQYF	-	-	TRBV15	TRBJ2-7
TGTGCCAGCAGCTCGGGACTAGCAGACACCGGGGAGCTGTTTTTT	CASSSGLADTGELFF	-	TRBD2	TRBV7-2	TRBJ2-2
TGTGCCAGCAGCTTAGGGACAATCGATTATAGCAATCAGCCCCAGCATTTT	CASSLGTIDYSNQPQHF	many	-	TRBV7-8	TRBJ1-5
TGCAGTGCTAGAGATGTGTGGGAGCAGTTCTTC	CSARDVWEQFF	-	-	TRBV20-1	TRBJ2-1
TGCGCCAGCAGCCAAGATTCTAGCGGGAGGGCCAATGAGCAGTTCTTC	CASSQDSSGRANEQFF	-	TRBD2	TRBV4-3	TRBJ2-1
TGTGCCAGCAGCGTCCGGGAGACCGACTACGAGCAGTACTTC	CASSVRETDYEQYF	-	-	TRBV4-2	TRBJ2-7
TGTGCCAGCTCCCTTTGGGGGGTGGCTCAGCCCCAGCATTTT	CASSLWGVAQPQHF	-	-	TRBV27	TRBJ1-5
TGTGCCAGCTCACCATTGGGGGTTGGCACTGAAGCTTTCTTT	CASSPLGVGTEAFF	once	-	TRBV18	TRBJ1-1
TGTGCCAGCAGCTTTGCTAGGCTGGGGGGTTACACTGAAGCTTTCTTT	CASSFARLGGYTEAFF	once	-	TRBV5-8	TRBJ1-1
TGTGCCAGCAGCTTAGAGGCAGGGTCTGGCTACACCTTC	CASSLEAGSGYTF	few	-	TRBV11-2	TRBJ1-2
TGTGCCTGGAGTCCGGGACTATCAAAGTACGAGCAGTACTTC	CAWSPGLSKYEQYF	-	TRBD2	TRBV30	TRBJ2-7
TGTGCCAGCAGTTTTTACGGGAGCACAGATACGCAGTATTTT	CASSFYGSTDTQYF	-	-	TRBV27	TRBJ2-3
TGCGCCAGCAGCTCCCGGACTAGCGGGGGCACAGATACGCAGTATTTT	CASSSRTSGGTDTQYF	-	TRBD2	TRBV5-1	TRBJ2-3
TGTGCCAGTAGTAGAGGGACGGGGACAGACTACGAGCAGTACTTC	CASSRGTGTDYEQYF	-	TRBD1	TRBV19	TRBJ2-7
TGTGCCAGCAGCTTGTTCGGCAGGGGAGCCTACGAGCAGTACTTC	CASSLFGRGAYEQYF	-	-	TRBV5-8	TRBJ2-7
TGTGCCAGCAGTGAATACAGGGGGGTGACTGAAGCTTTCTTT	CASSEYRGVTEAFF	-	TRBD1	TRBV6-1	TRBJ1-1
TGCGCCAGCAGCCAAGAGCTGAGCGATACGCAGTATTTT	CASSQELSDTQYF	-	-	TRBV4-3	TRBJ2-3
TGTGCCAGCAGTCACAACCCCTCTGACAGATTCTATGGCTACACCTTC	CASSHNPSDRFYGYTF	-	-	TRBV14	TRBJ1-2
TGCGCCAGCAGCCAAGATCGCCGGACCCCAGGCGGAAAACTGTTTTTT	CASSQDRRTPGGKLFF	-	-	TRBV4-3	TRBJ1-4
TGTGCCAGTAGGCATAGGGACACCGGGGAGCTGTTTTTT	CASRHRDTGELFF	-	-	TRBV19	TRBJ2-2
TGTGCCAGCAGTTACGCGGCATGGGGGGCGGATGGCTACACCTTC	CASSYAAWGADGYTF	-	-	TRBV6-5	TRBJ1-2
TGTGCTAGCAGCTTATCGGTGCGGGTTCAAGAGACCCAGTACTTC	CASSLSVRVQETQYF	-	-	TRBV7-7	TRBJ2-5
TGTGCCTGGAGTGTAATGGGGAATCCGGTTGAGCAGTTCTTC	CAWSVMGNPVEQFF	few	-	TRBV30	TRBJ2-1
TGTGCCAGCTCACCAACGGGATCCTCAGATACGCAGTATTTT	CASSPTGSSDTQYF	-	-	TRBV18	TRBJ2-3
TGCAGCGTGGGGGCGGGATCGGGTGGCTACACCTTC	CSVGAGSGGYTF	few	-	TRBV29-1	TRBJ1-2
TGCGCCAGCTCAGGTAGCGTGGTGCAGTACTTC	CASSGSVVQYF	-	-	TRBV4-1	TRBJ2-7
TGTGCCAGCAGCCTCGGGAACAGGGGGGCCGGGGAGCTGTTTTTT	CASSLGNRGAGELFF	-	TRBD1	TRBV7-3	TRBJ2-2
TGTGCCAGCAGTGAAAGTCCAGAGACCCAGTACTTC	CASSESPETQYF	-	-	TRBV2	TRBJ2-5
TGTGCCAGCAGCCAAGCAGCGGGATCCTACAATGAGCAGTTCTTC	CASSQAAGSYNEQFF	-	TRBD2	TRBV14	TRBJ2-1
TGTGCCAGCAGTCTCTCTAGCGGCCTCACCGGGGAGCTGTTTTTT	CASSLSSGLTGELFF	-	TRBD2	TRBV6-5	TRBJ2-2
TGCGCCAGCAGCCTGACCGGGCCCCCAGATGAGCAGTTCTTC	CASSLTGPPDEQFF	many	-	TRBV5-1	TRBJ2-1
TGTGCCACCACCAGGGAAGGACTAGCGGCATACAATGAGCAGTTCTTC	CATTREGLAAYNEQFF	-	TRBD2	TRBV15	TRBJ2-1
TGTGCCAGCAGCTTGAGGGGGGAGGGTTTGACTGAAGCTTTCTTT	CASSLRGEGLTEAFF	-	-	TRBV7-2	TRBJ1-1
TGTGCCAGCAGTTCGTTTTCCTACGAGCAGTACTTC	CASSSFSYEQYF	-	-	TRBV28	TRBJ2-7
TGTGCCAGCAGGGGTAGCGGAACCGACAATGAGCAGTTCTTC	CASRGSGTDNEQFF	-	-	TRBV7-9	TRBJ2-1
TGTGCCAGCACCCCCAACAGGGATAGCAATCAGCCCCAGCATTTT	CASTPNRDSNQPQHF	-	-	TRBV2	TRBJ1-5
TGTGCCATCAGCGTAACCTCCTACGAGCAGTACTTC	CAISVTSYEQYF	-	-	TRBV10-3	TRBJ2-7
TGTGCCAGCAGCCAGAATTTTCGGGAGGGCAACTATGAGCAGTTCTTC	CASSQNFREGNYEQFF	-	TRBD2	TRBV7-9	TRBJ2-1
TGTGCCAGCAGTTTGGGGCAGCCCCGGGATGGCTACACCTTC	CASSLGQPRDGYTF	few	-	TRBV28	TRBJ1-2
TGTGCCAGCAGTAAACAGGGCTACTATGGCTACACCTTC	CASSKQGYYGYTF	-	-	TRBV27	TRBJ1-2
TGTGCCACCACGACAGGGAGCTATGGCTACACCTTC	CATTTGSYGYTF	-	TRBD1	TRBV6-5	TRBJ1-2
TGTGCCACCAGCAGAGATCTGGGGACAGTGGCTGGCTACACCTTC	CATSRDLGTVAGYTF	-	TRBD1	TRBV15	TRBJ1-2
TGTGCCAGTTCGCGGGAGGTCTCCTACAATGAGCAGTTCTTC	CASSREVSYNEQFF	-	TRBD2	TRBV18	TRBJ2-1
TGTGCCAGCAGCCAAGTAGGGGCGCACGAGCAGTACTTC	CASSQVGAHEQYF	once	-	TRBV14	TRBJ2-7
TGCGCCAGCAGCGTTTCGGGACCAAACACCGGGGAGCTGTTTTTT	CASSVSGPNTGELFF	-	-	TRBV5-1	TRBJ2-2
TGTGCCAGCAGACCTAGGGGAGCAACTGAAGCTTTCTTT	CASRPRGATEAFF	-	-	TRBV5-6	TRBJ1-1
TGTGCCAGCAGCCCCGGGGTAGGAACCGGACTAGCGGGAGGCTACAATGAGCAGTTCTTC	CASSPGVGTGLAGGYNEQFF	-	TRBD2	TRBV5-4	TRBJ2-1
TGTGCCAGCAGCTTGGAGGATGTGGGAAACCAGTTCTTC	CASSLEDVGNQFF	few	-	TRBV5-4	TRBJ2-1
TGTGCCATCGGGGACAGGGGCCACAATGAGCAGTTCTTC	CAIGDRGHNEQFF	-	TRBD1	TRBV10-3	TRBJ2-1
TGTGCCAGCAGTCGGGACCTTGGAAACACCATATATTTT	CASSRDLGNTIYF	few	-	TRBV2	TRBJ1-3